One and the same sample provided the 26 T cell receptor beta chains below, sequenced in a study of blood T cells in healthy people across ages. Primed by a sample-barcoded 5' primer and a J-beta primer mix, a second PCR proceeded for 7 to 11 cycles. TCRdb re-derived calls from the 5' RACE reads in MiXCR, one entry per CDR3 protein. This table has almost 550,000 distinct CDR3 sequences, 24% appearing once. The same data also went into a second study, on T cells of mothers and their children.

The material sequenced was blood. The receptors shown here come from a boy between 10 and 17 years old in good health.

The table lists this clonotype with a few counts. V gene TRBV2 combines with J gene TRBJ2-7; D is uncertain. V lost 6 bases and J lost 7, with 10 bases in between. Looked up from germline, CDR1 is SNHLY and CDR2 is FYNNEI. The CDR3 extends over 11 amino acids. The CDR3: CASSPTGEQYF. CDR3 nucleotide sequence: TGTGCCAGCAGCCCAACCGGAGAGCAGTACTTC.

The chain couples TRBV4-2 to TRBJ2-5, with 8 bases that match TRBD2. The CDR3 extends over 16 amino acids. V lost 0 bases and J lost 1; bases outside the gene matches: 4. Germline-derived CDR1 and CDR2 are LGHNA and YNFKEQ. CDR3 sequence: CASSQDERGGQETQYF. In DNA, the CDR3 is TGTGCCAGCAGCCAAGATGAACGGGGGGGCCAAGAGACCCAGTACTTC.

This clonotype came up many times. The chain employs TRBV6-4 and TRBJ2-2; the D is unclear. Trimming removed 4 bases from V and 2 bases from J, with 5 bases in between. CDR1 and CDR2 (germline): MRHNA, SNTAGT. The CDR3 sequence is 13 residues long. CDR3 sequence (DNA): TGTGCCAGCAGTGCAGACAACACCGGGGAGCTGTTTTTT. Its translation: CASSADNTGELFF.

This clonotype has at least ten counts. The chain couples TRBV29-1 to TRBJ1-1; TRBD1 might be the D (6 bases). Germline V gene data show CDR1 as SQVTM and CDR2 as ANQGSEA. V was clipped by 4 bases and J by 3 bases, with 15 bases between them. The CDR3 length is 14 residues. DNA for the CDR3: TGCAGCGTTGGGGCTCAGGGGCGGGACACTGAAGCTTTCTTT. It translates to CSVGAQGRDTEAFF.

The rearrangement uses TRBV20-1 and TRBJ2-1, with D uncertain. Germline V gives CDR1 DFQATT, CDR2 SNEGSKA (reference sequence). The CDR3 is 12 amino acids. V shed 5 bases and J shed 6 bases, with 11 bases lying between them. This CDR3 is CSAPDALNEQFF. CDR3 in DNA: TGCAGTGCTCCGGACGCCCTCAATGAGCAGTTCTTC.

The table lists this clonotype with a few counts. The J gene is TRBJ2-7, the V gene TRBV7-8; 11 nucleotides match TRBD2. Germline-derived CDR1 and CDR2 are SGHVS and FQNEAQ. J gave up 2 bases and V 2 bases, and 2 bases lay outside the gene matches. The CDR3 spans 15 residues. The CDR3 region is CASSLIAGGTYEQYF. As DNA, the CDR3 is TGTGCCAGCAGCTTAATAGCGGGGGGGACCTACGAGCAGTACTTC. Using reference TRBV7-8 and TRBJ2-7 for the parts outside the CDR3, the full variable domain is GAGVSQSPRYKVAKRGQDVALRCDPISGHVSLFWYQQALGQGPEFLTYFQNEAQLDKSGLPSDRFFAERPEGSVSTLKIQRTQQEDSAVYLCASSLIAGGTYEQYFGPGTRLTVT.

This clonotype has at least ten counts. CDR3 bases: TGTGCCAGCAGTGAAACGGCAGGGACCCAAGAGACCCAGTACTTC. This sequence encodes CASSETAGTQETQYF. The chain recombines TRBV6-4 with TRBJ2-5; D tentatively fits TRBD1 or TRBD2 (5 bases each). V was pared by 3 bases and J by 1 base, with 12 bases between. Germline CDR1 and CDR2: MRHNA and SNTAGT. The CDR3 totals 15 residues.

The sample holds one count of this clonotype. The chain combines TRBV29-1 with TRBJ1-1, with D perhaps matching TRBD1 (5 bases). Trimming removed 4 bases from V and 1 base from J, with 7 bases in between. Germline V gene sequence: CDR1 SQVTM, CDR2 ANQGSEA. This CDR3 has 12 amino acids. CDR3 nucleotide sequence: TGCAGCGTTGTGACAGAGAACACTGAAGCTTTCTTT. This translates into CSVVTENTEAFF.

The chain combines TRBV1 with TRBJ2-3; the listed D gene, TRBD2, was not tested against the DNA. TRBV1 is classified as a pseudogene. This CDR3 is built from 14 residues. In DNA, the CDR3 is TGCACCAGCAGCCAAGGGGGAGGCACAGATACGCAGTATTTT. The encoded protein is CTSSQGGGTDTQYF.

CDR3 amino acids: CASTGGSYEQYF. The CDR3 DNA reads as TGTGCCAGCACCGGAGGTTCCTACGAGCAGTACTTC. V gene TRBV7-9 combines with J gene TRBJ2-7, with D possibly being TRBD2 (5 bases). CDR3 length: 12 residues. Germline CDR1 and CDR2: SEHNR and FQNEAQ (reference sequence). The V gene lost 7 bases and the J gene lost 1 base, with 8 bases spanning the gap. The full variable domain, with the rest looked up from reference TRBV7-9 and TRBJ2-7, is DTGVSQNPRHKITKRGQNVTFRCDPISEHNRLYWYRQTLGQGPEFLTYFQNEAQLEKSRLLSDRFSAERPKGSFSTLEIQRTEQGDSAMYLCASTGGSYEQYFGPGTRLTVT.

This clonotype has more than one count but fewer than ten. This chain links TRBV2 with TRBJ1-6; a weak D match, TRBD1 (5 bases). CDR3 size: 13 residues. Germline V gene data show CDR1 as SNHLY and CDR2 as FYNNEI. With 4 bases removed from V and 6 bases from J, the gap between germline ends came to 7 bases. The chain's CDR3 is CASSGDSNSPLHF. CDR3 DNA: TGTGCCAGCAGTGGTGACAGTAATTCACCCCTCCACTTT. Full variable domain (remainder filled in from reference TRBV2 and TRBJ1-6): EPEVTQTPSHQVTQMGQEVILRCVPISNHLYFYWYRQILGQKVEFLVSFYNNEISEKSEIFDDQFSVERPDGSNFTLKIRSTKLEDSAMYFCASSGDSNSPLHFGNGTRLTVT.

The chain links TRBV7-3 to TRBJ1-3; D is perhaps TRBD1 (6 bases). This CDR3 region has 16 residues. Germline lookup yields CDR1 SGHTA and CDR2 FQGTGA. V lost 5 bases, J lost 0 bases, and 14 bases lay in between. The CDR3 bases are TGTGCCAGCAGCCCCTACAGGGAGAGCTCTGGAAACACCATATATTTT. It specifies CASSPYRESSGNTIYF.

This clonotype was picked up a small number of times. The J gene is TRBJ1-5, the V gene TRBV20-1, with a tentative D call TRBD1 (5 bases). The CDR3 has 17 amino acids. The germline gives CDR1 DFQATT, CDR2 SNEGSKA (reference sequence). Trimming left V 0 bases short and J 5 bases short, with 20 bases between. The DNA of the CDR3 is TGCAGTGCTAGAGATGACGGGGCGCGGGGGAATCATCAGCCCCAGCATTTT. Encoded protein: CSARDDGARGNHQPQHF.

This chain links TRBV13 with TRBJ2-5; TRBD2 matches 8 bases. Germline V lookup: CDR1 PRHDT, CDR2 FYEKMQ (reference sequence). V trimming: 4 bases; J trimming: 3 bases; junction bases outside the gene matches: 13. CDR3 length: 17 residues. This CDR3 is CASSSKLAEILEETQYF. The CDR3 DNA sequence: TGTGCCAGCAGCTCCAAACTAGCGGAGATTTTGGAAGAGACCCAGTACTTC.

The chain carries TRBV20-1 and TRBJ2-3; tentative D call: TRBD1 (5 bases). V shed 6 bases and J shed 2 bases, with 15 bases lying between them. This CDR3 has 14 amino acids. CDR1 is DFQATT and CDR2 is SNEGSKA in the germline V gene (reference sequence). CDR3 region: CSALGAASTDTQYF. Here the CDR3 DNA reads TGCAGTGCCTTAGGGGCAGCATCCACAGATACGCAGTATTTT.

This chain connects TRBV5-1 to TRBJ2-5; 12 nucleotides line up with TRBD1. CDR3 size: 16 residues. Germline loops: CDR1 SGHRS, CDR2 YFSETQ. Unmatched junction bases numbered 8, after V lost 4 bases and J lost 4 bases. The CDR3 reads CASSPGQGAVGETQYF. CDR3 nucleotide sequence: TGCGCCAGCAGCCCGGGACAGGGGGCCGTAGGAGAGACCCAGTACTTC.

This clonotype was detected a few times. This rearrangement joins TRBV21-1 to TRBJ2-6. TRBV21-1 is flagged as a pseudogene. The CDR3 has 19 amino acids. The CDR3 sequence is CASSEELETVSSGANVLTF. Here the CDR3 DNA reads TGTGCCAGCAGCGAGGAACTTGAGACGGTGAGCTCTGGGGCCAACGTCCTGACTTTC.

This clonotype turned up a few times. This chain connects TRBV20-1 to TRBJ2-3; D is unresolved. There are 12 residues in the CDR3. V was trimmed by 4 bases and J by 0 bases, leaving 5 bases between them. The germline CDR1 and CDR2 sequences are DFQATT and SNEGSKA (reference sequence). CDR3 residues: CSATDSTDTQYF. The CDR3 bases are TGCAGTGCTACGGATAGCACAGATACGCAGTATTTT.

This clonotype showed up just once. The chain combines TRBV9 with TRBJ2-1; 12 nucleotides align to TRBD2. Trimming at V came to 4 bases and at J to 3 bases, leaving 11 bases not matched to a gene. Germline assignment: CDR1 SGDLS and CDR2 YYNGEE. The CDR3 totals 18 residues. In DNA, the CDR3 is TGTGCCAGCAGCCCCCTAGCGGGAGGGCCTTCTTTCTACAATGAGCAGTTCTTC. It is translated as CASSPLAGGPSFYNEQFF.

J is TRBJ1-2 and V is TRBV7-9; D is uncertain. Germline CDR1 is SEHNR and CDR2 is FQNEAQ (reference sequence). The CDR3 runs 11 residues. V lost 5 bases to trimming and J lost 10 bases, with 11 bases between them. The CDR3 loop reads CASSPSYAYTF. DNA for the CDR3: TGTGCCAGCAGCCCCAGTTACGCCTACACCTTC.

This clonotype was detected only once. The V call is TRBV2, the J call TRBJ2-7, with 12 bases lining up with TRBD2. The trim removed 6 bases at V and 3 bases at J, leaving 6 bases unmatched. Germline V gene lookup returns CDR1 SNHLY and CDR2 FYNNEI. The CDR3 contains 15 residues. The CDR3 coding sequence is TGTGCCAGCAGCGATAGGACTAGCGGGAACTACGAGCAGTACTTC. Translating gives CASSDRTSGNYEQYF.

This clonotype was seen at least ten times. This CDR3 reads CASSLAGELRTDTQYF. The CDR3 region has the DNA TGTGCCAGCAGCTTAGCCGGGGAGCTACGCACAGATACGCAGTATTTT. The genes are TRBV7-2 and TRBJ2-3, with a possible D match to TRBD2 (5 bases). V lost 0 bases, J lost 1 base, and 11 bases lay in between. The CDR3 consists of 16 residues. Germline values: CDR1 SGHTA, CDR2 FQGNSA.

This clonotype was found a few times. The chain employs TRBV11-2 and TRBJ1-4, with D tentatively TRBD1 (6 bases). The CDR3 extends over 19 amino acids. The germline V gene has CDR1 SGHAT and CDR2 FQNNGV. Trimming took 5 bases from V and 5 from J, leaving 27 bases between them. CDR3 residues: CASSQDRTGRGARNEKLFF. The DNA for the CDR3 is TGTGCCAGCAGCCAAGATCGAACGGGACGGGGGGCTCGGAATGAAAAACTGTTTTTT.

V usage is TRBV11-2 and J usage is TRBJ2-1; maybe TRBD2 (5 bases). Germline assignment: CDR1 SGHAT and CDR2 FQNNGV. The CDR3 runs 15 residues. Trimming stripped 0 bases from V and 5 bases from J, with 11 bases between. The CDR3 here is CASSLEALANNEQFF. DNA for the CDR3: TGTGCCAGCAGCTTAGAAGCCCTAGCCAACAATGAGCAGTTCTTC.

The chain recombines TRBV20-1 with TRBJ2-1, with no clear D. V lost 6 bases, J lost 4 bases, and 7 bases lay in between. CDR1 and CDR2 (germline): DFQATT, SNEGSKA (reference sequence). The length of the CDR3 is 11 residues. The CDR3 bases are TGCAGTGCCTCAGAATACAATGAGCAGTTCTTC. Its protein is CSASEYNEQFF.

This clonotype appeared many times. The chain carries TRBV6-2 or TRBV6-3 and TRBJ2-7; 7 bases are a match to TRBD1. The CDR3 is 15 residues long. The J segment lost 7 bases and the V segment lost 0 bases, leaving 9 bases of the junction unmatched. The germline V gene has CDR1 MNHEY and CDR2 SVGEGT. In DNA, the CDR3 is TGTGCCAGCAGTTACTCCCCCGACAGGGCAGAGGAGCAGTACTTC. It yields the protein CASSYSPDRAEEQYF.